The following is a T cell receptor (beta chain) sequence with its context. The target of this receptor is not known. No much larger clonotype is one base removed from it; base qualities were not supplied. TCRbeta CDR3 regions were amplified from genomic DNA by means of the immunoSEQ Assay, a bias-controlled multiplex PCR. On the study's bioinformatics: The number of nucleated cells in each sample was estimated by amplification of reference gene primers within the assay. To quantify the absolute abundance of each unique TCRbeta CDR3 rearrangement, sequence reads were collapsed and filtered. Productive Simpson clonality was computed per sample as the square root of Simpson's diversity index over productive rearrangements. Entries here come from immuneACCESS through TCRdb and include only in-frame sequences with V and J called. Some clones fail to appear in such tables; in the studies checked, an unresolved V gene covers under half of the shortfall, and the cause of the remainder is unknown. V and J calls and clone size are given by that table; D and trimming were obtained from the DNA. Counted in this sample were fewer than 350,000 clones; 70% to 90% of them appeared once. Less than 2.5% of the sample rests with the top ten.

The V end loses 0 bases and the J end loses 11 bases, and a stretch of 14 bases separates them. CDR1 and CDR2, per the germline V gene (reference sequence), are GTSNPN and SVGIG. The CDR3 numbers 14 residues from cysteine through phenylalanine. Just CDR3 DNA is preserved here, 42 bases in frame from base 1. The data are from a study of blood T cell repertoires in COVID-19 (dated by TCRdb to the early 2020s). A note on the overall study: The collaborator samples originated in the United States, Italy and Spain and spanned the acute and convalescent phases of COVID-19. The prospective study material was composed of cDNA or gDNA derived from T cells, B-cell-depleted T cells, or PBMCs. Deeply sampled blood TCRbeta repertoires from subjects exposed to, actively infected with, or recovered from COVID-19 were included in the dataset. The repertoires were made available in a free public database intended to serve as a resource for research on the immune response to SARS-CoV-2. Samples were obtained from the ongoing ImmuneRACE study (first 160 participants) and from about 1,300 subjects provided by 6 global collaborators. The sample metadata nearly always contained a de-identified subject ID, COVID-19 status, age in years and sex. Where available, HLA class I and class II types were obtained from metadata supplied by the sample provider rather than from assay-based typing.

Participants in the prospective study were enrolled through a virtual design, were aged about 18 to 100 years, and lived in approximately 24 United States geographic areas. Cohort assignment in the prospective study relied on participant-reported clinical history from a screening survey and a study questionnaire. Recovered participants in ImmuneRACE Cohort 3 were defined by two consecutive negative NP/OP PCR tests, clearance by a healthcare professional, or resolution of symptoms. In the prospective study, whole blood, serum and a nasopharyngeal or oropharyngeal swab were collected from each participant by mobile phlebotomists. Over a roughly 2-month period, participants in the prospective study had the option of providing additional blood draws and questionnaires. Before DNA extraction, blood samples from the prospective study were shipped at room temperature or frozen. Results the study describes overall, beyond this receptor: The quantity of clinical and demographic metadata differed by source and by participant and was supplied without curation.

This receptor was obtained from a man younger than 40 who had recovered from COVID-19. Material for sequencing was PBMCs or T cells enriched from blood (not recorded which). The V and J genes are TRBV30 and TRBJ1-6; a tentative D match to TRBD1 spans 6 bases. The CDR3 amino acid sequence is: CAWSVYQGQAPLHF. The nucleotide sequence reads TGTGCCTGGAGTGTATACCAGGGGCAAGCACCCCTCCACTTT.